The clone carrying this T cell receptor beta chain occurred many times. This entry comes from a study of T cells in Graves' hyperthyroidism and ophthalmopathy. Amplification of TCR beta CDR3 regions was performed using RNA transcripts as template. The HTBI primer set was used in a first-round RT-PCR of the TCR CDR3. Using its own MiXCR run on the multiplex PCR reads, TCRdb lists one record per CDR3 protein. The sample carries some 460,000 distinct CDR3 sequences, 15% to 18% recorded once. The CDR3 spans 14 residues. The germline gives CDR1 MNHNS, CDR2 SASEGT. V was cut by 0 bases and J by 7 bases, with 10 bases left in between.

The receptor comes from a young woman with Graves' hyperthyroidism. The chain joins TRBV6-1 to TRBJ1-5; no definite D call. Sequenced: blood. The CDR3 nucleotides read TGTGCCAGCAGTGAAGCAAGATCGGGCCAGCCCCAGCATTTT. Protein: CASSEARSGQPQHF.